This T cell receptor (beta chain) was documented in a study of pediatric ulcerative colitis. The study's findings and limits: Blood-rectal clonal overlap within each person was significantly higher in ulcerative colitis patients than controls. A couple of rectal clonotypes were found only in ulcerative colitis patients, all of them.

Profiling relied on immunoSEQ multiplex PCR, and the TCRdb table lists in-frame clones only, not all of them. The sample has about 64,000 clones; over 70% are singletons. As to this clone: Antigen: not known.

The CDR3 is made up of 16 amino acids. Germline CDR1 reads SGHNT; CDR2 reads YYREEE (reference sequence). V dropped 4 bases and J dropped 0; count of bases not matched to a gene: 5. The clonotype was recovered from a boy aged 5-17 years with moderate ulcerative colitis. Source material: blood. The gene calls are TRBV5-4 and TRBJ2-1; 9 bases agree with TRBD1. CDR3 sequence reads: CASSAGQGRSYNEQFF. In DNA form, the CDR3 reads TGTGCCAGCAGCGCCGGACAGGGGCGCTCCTACAATGAGCAGTTCTTC.